The clone carrying this TCR beta chain came up many times. Its antigen remains unidentified. This sample was included in a study of CD8+CD57+ T cells in acquired aplastic anemia. Findings of the study overall: The number of CD8+ CDR3 sequences shared by patients and controls was roughly 30. CD8+ Simpson's diversity showed no significant patient-control difference.

All sequencing subjects had displayed CD8+CD57+ cell expansion on flow cytometry. Genomic DNA constituted the template upon which TCR beta VDJ and CDR3 profiling was performed. TCRdb reanalysed the reads using MiXCR and keeps one entry per CDR3 protein. The data hold about 150,000 distinct CDR3 sequences, with about 52% observed a single time. The germline V gene has CDR1 SGHKS and CDR2 YYEKEE (reference sequence). V gave up 4 bases and J gave up 0 bases; unmatched junction bases: 7. CDR3 length: 16 residues. The J gene is TRBJ1-5, the V gene TRBV5-5; 7 nucleotides agree with TRBD1. The clonotype was recovered from a human donor with aplastic anemia. The source material was sorted CD4+, CD8+, or CD8+CD57+ T cells (not recorded which) from PBMCs. CDR3 sequence reads: CASSARTGDSNQPQHF. In DNA form, the CDR3 reads TGTGCCAGCAGCGCCCGGACAGGAGATAGCAATCAGCCCCAGCATTTT.